The 19 T cell receptor beta chains below all came from one sample that was sequenced in a study of T cell responses to AZD1222 COVID-19 vaccine. Generated by immunoSEQ multiplex PCR, the TCRdb table keeps only in-frame clones and is missing some. The table shows 120,000 to 150,000 clones, with around 90% occurring only once. The starting material was peripheral blood, obtained 28 days after the second AZD1222 dose. These receptors were collected from an adult who received the AZD1222 COVID-19 vaccine.

The chain uses TRBV6-5 and TRBJ1-6, with 10 bases lining up with TRBD1. The ends lost 11 bases at V and 6 bases at J; junction bases unmatched: 7. Germline CDR1 MNHEY, CDR2 SVGAGI. The CDR3 has 14 residues. The CDR3 is CAGSRTGGNSPLHF. The CDR3 coding sequence is TGTGCCGGATCCCGGACAGGGGGTAATTCACCCCTCCACTTT.

In this sample, this clone turned up a few times. The genes are TRBV9 and TRBJ1-1; no clear D. Trimming pared 2 bases from V and 1 base from J, leaving 9 bases between. This CDR3 comprises 14 residues. Germline V gives CDR1 SGDLS, CDR2 YYNGEE. CDR3 nucleotide sequence: TGTGCCAGCAGCGTCGATTTAAGGAACACTGAAGCTTTCTTT. It is translated as CASSVDLRNTEAFF.

V usage is TRBV5-1 and J usage is TRBJ2-1; D gene unclear. The V end lost 2 bases, the J end lost 6 bases, and 12 bases lay between the germline ends. This CDR3 comprises 14 residues. From germline, CDR1 is SGHRS and CDR2 YFSETQ. Here the CDR3 reads CASSFGTTFNEQFF. DNA for the CDR3: TGCGCCAGCAGCTTCGGTACTACGTTCAATGAGCAGTTCTTC.

The chain combines TRBV4-1 with TRBJ2-1; 12 nucleotides match TRBD2. The trim removed 4 bases at V and 8 bases at J, leaving 9 bases unmatched. From germline, CDR1 is MGHRA and CDR2 YSYEKL. The CDR3 loop spans 16 amino acids. CDR3 amino acids: CASSLRGLAGGDEQFF. In DNA, the CDR3 is TGCGCCAGCAGCCTCAGGGGCCTAGCGGGGGGGGATGAGCAGTTCTTC.

The chain has TRBV29-1 and TRBJ1-4; D may be TRBD1 (6 bases). This CDR3 comprises 13 residues. Germline V gene data show CDR1 as SQVTM and CDR2 as ANQGSEA. Trimming pared 5 bases from V and 3 bases from J, leaving 10 bases between. The chain's CDR3 is CSVTGRANEKLFF. CDR3 DNA sequence: TGCAGCGTTACAGGGCGGGCTAATGAAAAACTGTTTTTT.

The chain couples TRBV5-5 to TRBJ1-1; unclear D gene. V was trimmed by 2 bases and J by 4 bases, leaving 9 bases between them. This CDR3 contains 13 residues. Looked up from germline, CDR1 is SGHKS and CDR2 is YYEKEE (reference sequence). CDR3: CASSFWEATEAFF. Written as DNA, the CDR3 is TGTGCCAGCAGCTTTTGGGAGGCCACTGAAGCTTTCTTT.

V usage is TRBV18 and J usage is TRBJ2-5; TRBD2 agrees at 11 bases. The J segment lost 5 bases and the V segment lost 0 bases, leaving 5 bases of the junction unmatched. This CDR3 region has 16 residues. The V gene's germline CDR1 is KGHSH and CDR2 LQKENI. CDR3 DNA sequence: TGTGCCAGCTCACCACCAATCGCTAGCGGGAGGGAGACCCAGTACTTC. Translating gives CASSPPIASGRETQYF.

The V and J genes are TRBV30 and TRBJ2-1; TRBD2 might be the D (6 bases). V lost 1 base to trimming and J lost 5 bases, with 15 bases between them. The germline gives CDR1 GTSNPN, CDR2 SVGIG (reference sequence). The CDR3 loop spans 15 amino acids. CDR3 coding DNA: TGTGCCTGGAGTGCCGACTTGACTAGAAACAATGAGCAGTTCTTC. Its protein is CAWSADLTRNNEQFF.

With respect to this clone: The identical CDR3 is also encoded by other nucleotide sequences in the sample. The chain recombines TRBV5-1 with TRBJ2-5, with TRBD1 matching over 8 bases. Losses at the gene ends were 4 bases for V and 4 bases for J; bases not matched to a gene: 6. The CDR3 runs to 14 residues. Germline V gene data show CDR1 as SGHRS and CDR2 as YFSETQ. CDR3 loop: CASSGGQGTETQYF. CDR3 nucleotides: TGCGCCAGCAGCGGCGGACAGGGTACAGAGACCCAGTACTTC. Full variable domain (outside the CDR3, taken from reference TRBV5-1 and TRBJ2-5): KAGVTQTPRYLIKTRGQQVTLSCSPISGHRSVSWYQQTPGQGLQFLFEYFSETQRNKGNFPGRFSGRQFSNSRSEMNVSTLELGDSALYLCASSGGQGTETQYFGPGTRLLVL.

The chain couples TRBV3-1 (or the pseudogene TRBV3-2) to TRBJ1-2, with D maybe TRBD1 (6 bases). The germline CDR1 and CDR2 sequences are LGHDT and YNNKEL (reference sequence). The CDR3 has 15 amino acids. V lost 0 bases to trimming and J lost 7 bases, with 15 bases between them. CDR3 DNA sequence: TGTGCCAGCAGCCAAGATGAGCCGGGGGGCTTTGGCTACACCTTC. Protein: CASSQDEPGGFGYTF.

The rearrangement joins TRBV7-2 to TRBJ2-1; perhaps TRBD2 as D (5 bases). V lost 11 bases, J lost 3 bases, and 8 bases lay in between. This CDR3 spans 11 amino acids. Per germline, CDR1 SGHTA and CDR2 FQGNSA. CDR3 loop: CAWTYYNEQFF. Here the CDR3 DNA reads TGTGCCTGGACTTACTACAATGAGCAGTTCTTC. Full variable domain (remainder filled in from reference TRBV7-2 and TRBJ2-1): GAGVSQSPSNKVTEKGKDVELRCDPISGHTALYWYRQSLGQGLEFLIYFQGNSAPDKSGLPSDRFSAERTGGSVSTLTIQRTQQEDSAVYLCAWTYYNEQFFGPGTRLTVL.

The chain combines TRBV27 with TRBJ2-4; D remains unclear. The V end lost 0 bases, the J end lost 7 bases, and 10 bases lay between the germline ends. The germline V gene encodes CDR1 MNHEY and CDR2 SMNVEV (reference sequence). This CDR3 spans 14 amino acids. The CDR3 region has the DNA TGTGCCAGCAGTTTATCGACACAAGGGAACATTCAGTACTTC. Encoded protein: CASSLSTQGNIQYF.

This clone has just a few counts. Other nucleotide sequences from this sample produce the same CDR3. V usage is TRBV9 and J usage is TRBJ1-6, with D tentatively TRBD1 (6 bases). The V and J ends lost 3 bases and 6 bases respectively, with 10 bases between them. The CDR3 sequence is 14 residues long. The V gene's germline CDR1 is SGDLS and CDR2 YYNGEE. The CDR3 bases are TGTGCCAGCAGCGCGGGGGCAGGTAATTCACCCCTCCACTTT. This codes for CASSAGAGNSPLHF.

The chain joins TRBV6-5 to TRBJ1-6; no firm D call. The germline gives CDR1 MNHEY, CDR2 SVGAGI. Trimming removed 10 bases from V and 9 bases from J, with 13 bases in between. The CDR3 covers 12 residues. This CDR3 is CATREWSSPLHF. DNA of the CDR3: TGTGCCACCCGGGAGTGGAGTTCACCCCTCCACTTT.

The gene calls are TRBV27 and TRBJ1-5, with D hard to call. The CDR3 length is 15 residues. Germline CDR1 is MNHEY and CDR2 is SMNVEV (reference sequence). V shed 7 bases and J shed 0 bases, with 13 bases lying between them. The CDR3 sequence: CASKMSDYSNQPQHF. CDR3 nucleotide sequence: TGTGCCAGCAAAATGTCCGATTATAGCAATCAGCCCCAGCATTTT.

The chain employs TRBV4-3 and TRBJ1-4; 11 bases map to TRBD1. CDR1 is LGHNA and CDR2 is YSLEER in the germline V gene. The CDR3 totals 17 residues. Germline trimming cut 0 bases from V and 7 bases from J; bases unmatched to any gene: 7. The CDR3: CASSQEMAGQGVEKLFF. The DNA for the CDR3 is TGCGCCAGCAGCCAAGAGATGGCGGGACAGGGGGTTGAAAAACTGTTTTTT.

The V call is TRBV5-1, the J call TRBJ2-2; 12 nucleotides match TRBD2. Germline loops: CDR1 SGHRS, CDR2 YFSETQ. The CDR3 totals 20 residues. V gave up 2 bases and J gave up 1 base; unmatched junction bases: 12. CDR3: CASSLKKTSGRNENTGELFF. In DNA, the CDR3 is TGCGCCAGCAGCTTAAAGAAGACTAGCGGGAGAAACGAGAACACCGGGGAGCTGTTTTTT. Based on the CDR3 plus reference TRBV5-1 and TRBJ2-2, the full variable domain is KAGVTQTPRYLIKTRGQQVTLSCSPISGHRSVSWYQQTPGQGLQFLFEYFSETQRNKGNFPGRFSGRQFSNSRSEMNVSTLELGDSALYLCASSLKKTSGRNENTGELFFGEGSRLTVL.

This rearrangement joins TRBV19 to TRBJ1-2; D is undetermined. V shed 3 bases and J shed 6 bases, with 20 bases lying between them. Germline CDR1 and CDR2: LNHDA and SQIVND (reference sequence). The CDR3 loop spans 16 amino acids. The CDR3 spells CASSIAALTRLHGYTF. As DNA, the CDR3 is TGTGCCAGTAGTATTGCCGCCTTGACAAGGTTACATGGCTACACCTTC.

The chain couples TRBV12-3 or TRBV12-4 to TRBJ2-3; D is unresolved. This CDR3 is 13 amino acids long. V was cut by 6 bases and J by 2 bases, with 9 bases left in between. The CDR3 nucleotides are TGTGCCAGCAGCTTCGGCCCCACAGATACGCAGTATTTT. This codes for CASSFGPTDTQYF.